What follows are 16 T cell receptor beta chains derived from one specimen sequenced in a study of human T cells and chemical hapten exposure. Time point described: pre-sensitization, week 0. Treatment given: therapeutic diphenylcyclopropenone sensitization with weekly scalp DPC. TCRdb re-analysed the RACE reads in MiXCR, keeping a single row per CDR3 protein. Of over 300,000 distinct CDR3 sequences in the sample, roughly 5% were seen once. The starting material was whole blood, obtained in connection with sensitization to the hapten diphenylcyclopropenone (DPC). The receptors here all came from a woman between 45 and 60 years old with alopecia areata. Some clones in this sample may be carry-over from other donors' samples.

This clonotype was recorded many times. The V and J genes are TRBV28 and TRBJ2-5; D is uncertain. The CDR3 runs to 14 residues. V was trimmed by 2 bases and J by 3 bases, leaving 10 bases between them. CDR1 is MDHEN and CDR2 is SYDVKM in the germline V gene. The CDR3: CASSLQILKETQYF. The CDR3 DNA reads as TGTGCCAGCAGTTTACAGATTTTAAAAGAGACCCAGTACTTC. Filled out from reference TRBV28 and TRBJ2-5, the complete variable domain reads DVKVTQSSRYLVKRTGEKVFLECVQDMDHENMFWYRQDPGLGLRLIYFSYDVKMKEKGDIPEGYSVSREKKERFSLILESASTNQTSMYLCASSLQILKETQYFGPGTRLLVL.

This clonotype has at least ten counts. The chain employs TRBV28 and TRBJ2-1; TRBD1 aligns across 11 bases. The germline CDR1 and CDR2 sequences are MDHEN and SYDVKM. CDR3 length: 16 amino acids. After removal of 4 bases from V and 6 bases from J, the junction contained 8 bases not matched to a gene. The CDR3 DNA sequence: TGTGCCAGCAGTTCCCCGGGGACAGGGGGAAGCAATGAGCAGTTCTTC. Its translation is CASSSPGTGGSNEQFF.

The CDR3 sequence: CASSQARWATEAFF. CDR3 bases: TGTGCCAGCAGCCAAGCAAGGTGGGCCACTGAAGCTTTCTTT. V gene TRBV3-1 combines with J gene TRBJ1-1; the D is unclear. CDR3 length equals 14 residues. V was cut by 1 base and J by 4 bases, with 10 bases left in between. The germline gives CDR1 LGHDT, CDR2 YNNKEL (reference sequence).

This chain uses TRBV15 with TRBJ1-1; 10 bases are a match to TRBD1. Germline V gene lookup returns CDR1 LNHNV and CDR2 YYDKDF (reference sequence). The CDR3 extends over 15 amino acids. J lost 4 bases, V lost 5 bases, and 7 bases had no gene match. CDR3 in DNA: TGTGCCACCAGCGGCTGGACAGGGGGGTCCACTGAAGCTTTCTTT. This codes for CATSGWTGGSTEAFF.

The chain combines TRBV12-3 or TRBV12-4 with TRBJ2-3; D is possibly TRBD1 (5 bases). CDR3 length: 12 amino acids. The V end lost 10 bases, the J end lost 7 bases, and 15 bases lay between the germline ends. CDR3 nucleotide sequence: TGTGCCAATAAGGGGCTGGAAAATACGCAGTATTTT. It translates to CANKGLENTQYF.

In its sample, this clonotype was seen many times. V and J are TRBV12-3 or TRBV12-4 and TRBJ2-1; D possibly corresponds to TRBD1 (6 bases). With 5 bases removed from V and 7 bases from J, the gap between germline ends came to 12 bases. This CDR3 comprises 13 residues. The CDR3 nucleotides read TGTGCCAGCAGTCTTAAACAGGGTAATGAGCAGTTCTTC. Encoded protein: CASSLKQGNEQFF.

The chain links TRBV7-6 to TRBJ2-3; 10 bases line up with TRBD2. Germline CDR1 and CDR2: SGHVS and FNYEAQ. V was clipped by 4 bases and J by 3 bases; unmatched bases: 10. The CDR3 sequence is 17 residues long. The CDR3 DNA follows: TGTGCCAGCAGCTCAAAAAGCGGGGGGGCCGGGACAGATACGCAGTATTTT. Translating gives CASSSKSGGAGTDTQYF.

The CDR3 bases are TGTGCCAGCAGCCCGAGGGGGTGGCGGACCACAGATACGCAGTATTTT. Translation gives CASSPRGWRTTDTQYF. The chain employs TRBV27 and TRBJ2-3, with D possibly being TRBD1 (6 bases). V lost 6 bases to trimming and J lost 2 bases, with 18 bases between them. CDR1 and CDR2 (germline): MNHEY, SMNVEV (reference sequence). This CDR3 region has 16 residues.

This clonotype was detected many times. The CDR3 bases are TGTGCCAGCAGCCCAACCCGGGACGGTGTCTATGGCTACACCTTC. Protein: CASSPTRDGVYGYTF. The genes are TRBV3-1 and TRBJ1-2; tentatively, D is TRBD1 (5 bases). Germline V gene sequence: CDR1 LGHDT, CDR2 YNNKEL (reference sequence). The length of the CDR3 is 15 residues. The germline V and J ends were trimmed by 4 bases and 4 bases, with 16 bases remaining between them.

This chain connects TRBV27 to TRBJ2-2; D is ambiguous. Germline-derived CDR1 and CDR2 are MNHEY and SMNVEV (reference sequence). Trimming pared 4 bases from V and 6 bases from J, leaving 12 bases between. The CDR3 length is 14 residues. CDR3: CASSWMTPPGELFF. In nucleotides, the CDR3 is TGTGCCAGCAGTTGGATGACCCCTCCCGGGGAGCTGTTTTTT.

This clonotype has more than one count but fewer than ten. V gene TRBV12-3 or TRBV12-4 combines with J gene TRBJ1-1, with 7 bases that match TRBD1. This CDR3 contains 14 residues. Trimming cost V 6 bases and J 2 bases; bases outside gene matches: 6. The chain's CDR3 is CASRDSGGNTEAFF. The CDR3 coding sequence is TGTGCCAGCAGGGATTCAGGGGGTAACACTGAAGCTTTCTTT.

The chain couples TRBV20-1 to TRBJ1-4; D perhaps matches TRBD1 (5 bases). The CDR3 loop spans 13 amino acids. With 3 bases removed from V and 8 bases from J, the gap between germline ends came to 13 bases. From germline, CDR1 is DFQATT and CDR2 SNEGSKA (reference sequence). The CDR3 reads CSARSWRDEKLFF. The CDR3 DNA sequence: TGCAGTGCTAGGTCCTGGAGGGACGAAAAACTGTTTTTT.

This clonotype was seen repeatedly, ten times or more. The gene calls are TRBV6-2 or TRBV6-3 and TRBJ2-5; D call uncertain. CDR3 length equals 12 residues. Trimming removed 6 bases at V and 9 bases at J, with 14 bases between. Per germline, CDR1 MNHEY and CDR2 SVGEGT. CDR3: CASSLVLQAQYF. DNA of the CDR3: TGTGCCAGCAGCCTCGTTCTCCAGGCCCAGTACTTC.

The chain uses TRBV20-1 and TRBJ1-2; 7 positions agree with TRBD1. The J segment lost 6 bases and the V segment lost 5 bases, leaving 6 bases of the junction unmatched. Germline CDR1 is DFQATT and CDR2 is SNEGSKA (reference sequence). CDR3 length: 12 residues. CDR3 amino acids: CSAGSGTDGYTF. DNA of the CDR3: TGCAGTGCTGGATCCGGGACAGATGGCTACACCTTC.

V is TRBV2 and J is TRBJ1-3; D unresolved. With 2 bases removed from V and 0 bases from J, the gap between germline ends came to 5 bases. The germline V gene has CDR1 SNHLY and CDR2 FYNNEI. The CDR3 length is 14 residues. The CDR3 region has the DNA TGTGCCAGCAGTGAACGGAGCTCTGGAAACACCATATATTTT. Its translation: CASSERSSGNTIYF.

This clonotype was seen a few times. The chain recombines TRBV12-3 or TRBV12-4 with TRBJ2-7; 10 nucleotides agree with TRBD1. V lost 5 bases and J lost 13; bases outside the gene matches: 5. This CDR3 region has 11 residues. CDR3 sequence: CASSGTGDQYF. Written as DNA, the CDR3 is TGTGCCAGCAGTGGGACAGGGGACCAATACTTC.